The 15 T cell receptor beta chains presented below share a single source sample, sequenced in a study of monozygotic twins with inflammatory bowel disease. TCRdb reprocessed the 5' RACE reads and stores each CDR3 protein as one record, lacking DNA. Reported are around 150,000 distinct CDR3 sequences; the ten largest clones contain more than 2.5%. Sequencing was performed on blood. All receptors derive from a human donor with ulcerative colitis or Crohn's disease, or a healthy co-twin of an affected twin (not recorded which).

This chain uses TRBV5-1 with TRBJ2-7; there is no DNA to check the TCRdb D call of TRBD1. Germline CDR1 and CDR2: SGHRS and YFSETQ. This CDR3 contains 14 residues. The CDR3 spells CASSPTGGSYEQYF.

This sequence joins TRBV5-4 and TRBJ1-6; no DNA is available, so the TRBD1 call from TCRdb remains unchecked. Germline V lookup: CDR1 SGHNT, CDR2 YYREEE (reference sequence). The CDR3 is 14 amino acids. The CDR3 sequence is CASSPRDSNSPLHF.

V gene TRBV10-3 combines with J gene TRBJ1-1. This CDR3 is built from 14 residues. CDR1 ENHRY and CDR2 SYGVKD come from the germline V gene. CDR3 loop: CAINVGGMNTEAFF.

This chain uses TRBV29-1 with TRBJ2-1; no DNA is available, so the TRBD1 call from TCRdb remains unchecked. Germline V gives CDR1 SQVTM, CDR2 ANQGSEA. The CDR3 is 15 residues long. The CDR3: CSVERGPISYNEQFF.

The chain links TRBV20-1 to TRBJ2-7. Germline V CDR1 and CDR2: DFQATT, SNEGSKA (reference sequence). The CDR3 is 12 amino acids. The CDR3 reads CSASSHGYEQYF.

This chain joins TRBV28 and TRBJ2-5; TCRdb returns TRBD2, unconfirmable since there is no DNA. This CDR3 is built from 18 residues. From germline, CDR1 is MDHEN and CDR2 SYDVKM. The chain's CDR3 is CASSFPGTSGRAGETQYF.

The rearrangement links TRBV28 to TRBJ1-2; as DNA is missing, the TRBD1 call by TCRdb cannot be tested. The CDR3 loop spans 13 amino acids. Germline V CDR1 and CDR2: MDHEN, SYDVKM. This CDR3 reads CATIPGTHYGYTF.

The chain combines TRBV5-4 with TRBJ2-7; as DNA is missing, the TRBD2 call by TCRdb cannot be tested. The CDR3 covers 16 residues. Germline V lookup: CDR1 SGHNT, CDR2 YYREEE (reference sequence). The CDR3 sequence is CASSLASGSTSYEQYF. Full variable domain (rest looked up from reference TRBV5-4 and TRBJ2-7): ETGVTQSPTHLIKTRGQQVTLRCSSQSGHNTVSWYQQALGQGPQFIFQYYREEENGRGNFPPRFSGLQFPNYSSELNVNALELDDSALYLCASSLASGSTSYEQYFGPGTRLTVT.

V and J are TRBV6-2 or TRBV6-3 and TRBJ2-1; TCRdb outputs TRBD2, but without DNA this stays unchecked. Germline CDR1 is MNHEY and CDR2 is SVGEGT. There are 20 residues in the CDR3. CDR3 sequence: CASSYQPAGGPSSSYNEQFF.

The gene calls are TRBV5-1 and TRBJ2-1. The CDR3 spans 15 residues. Germline V lookup: CDR1 SGHRS, CDR2 YFSETQ. CDR3 amino acids: CASEPLRGNYNEQFF.

The J gene is TRBJ2-7, the V gene TRBV7-9; without DNA, the TCRdb call of TRBD1 cannot be checked. Germline CDR1 is SEHNR and CDR2 is FQNEAQ (reference sequence). The CDR3 runs to 14 residues. CDR3 region: CASLGQGGSYEQYF.

The chain is built from TRBV2 and TRBJ2-3; checking the TCRdb D call of TRBD1 is not possible without DNA. Germline CDR1 is SNHLY and CDR2 is FYNNEI. This CDR3 has 15 amino acids. The chain's CDR3 is CARTGPGGMKDTQYF.

The rearrangement links TRBV7-2 to TRBJ2-2; TCRdb proposes TRBD2, but this gene call is untestable without DNA. This CDR3 is built from 16 residues. Germline CDR1 reads SGHTA; CDR2 reads FQGNSA. CDR3 amino acids: CASSLELAANTGELFF.

V usage is TRBV7-2 and J usage is TRBJ2-6. CDR1 and CDR2 from the germline V gene are SGHTA and FQGNSA. The CDR3 runs 16 residues. The CDR3 reads CASSPHLGSGANVLTF. Full variable domain (outside the CDR3, taken from reference TRBV7-2 and TRBJ2-6): GAGVSQSPSNKVTEKGKDVELRCDPISGHTALYWYRQSLGQGLEFLIYFQGNSAPDKSGLPSDRFSAERTGGSVSTLTIQRTQQEDSAVYLCASSPHLGSGANVLTFGAGSRLTVL.

The chain combines TRBV7-6 with TRBJ2-7. CDR1 and CDR2 from the germline V gene are SGHVS and FNYEAQ. CDR3 length: 13 residues. The CDR3 here is CASSWGEGYEQYF.